These 29 T cell receptor beta chains share one sample of origin, sequenced in a study of blood T cell repertoires in COVID-19. Using immunoSEQ multiplex PCR, the repertoire was profiled, and TCRdb retains in-frame clones only, with some absent. The sample consists of 200,000 to 250,000 clones, about 83% of them appearing once. The sequencing input was peripheral blood. Receptors originate from a woman in her 30s with COVID-19, enrolled during active disease.

The rearrangement joins TRBV28 to TRBJ2-2, with D tentatively TRBD2 (5 bases). Trimming removed 3 bases from V and 7 bases from J, with 15 bases in between. The CDR3 consists of 15 residues. The germline CDR1 and CDR2 sequences are MDHEN and SYDVKM. The DNA of the CDR3 is TGTGCCAGCAGTTTGGTCGGCGGGCGGAACGGGGAGCTGTTTTTT. Protein product: CASSLVGGRNGELFF.

The J gene is TRBJ1-2, the V gene TRBV9, with D possibly matching TRBD1 (5 bases). Per germline, CDR1 SGDLS and CDR2 YYNGEE. The CDR3 is 13 amino acids. V lost 0 bases to trimming and J lost 8 bases, with 11 bases between them. The CDR3 sequence is CASSVVGDRGYTF. DNA of the CDR3: TGTGCCAGCAGCGTAGTAGGGGATCGAGGCTACACCTTC.

The rearrangement links TRBV7-2 to TRBJ1-1; 10 bases line up with TRBD1. The germline gives CDR1 SGHTA, CDR2 FQGNSA. V dropped 1 base and J dropped 4; count of bases not matched to a gene: 15. The CDR3 spans 19 residues. CDR3 nucleotides: TGTGCCAGCAGCTTAGAGGGACAGGGGCTACGGGTTACTCGCACTGAAGCTTTCTTT. Its protein is CASSLEGQGLRVTRTEAFF.

This clone has just one count. The CDR3 region is CASSTRAGGLEQFF. The CDR3 bases are TGTGCCAGCAGTACTAGAGCCGGGGGTCTTGAGCAGTTCTTC. This sequence joins TRBV6-5 and TRBJ2-1; D possibly corresponds to TRBD2 (6 bases). The CDR3 sequence is 14 residues long. Deletions cut 5 bases from V and 9 bases from J, with 17 bases between. The germline gives CDR1 MNHEY, CDR2 SVGAGI.

The CDR3: CASSPGLGEQYF. The CDR3 region has the DNA TGTGCCAGCAGTCCGGGACTGGGCGAGCAGTACTTC. The rearrangement joins TRBV27 to TRBJ2-7; D might be TRBD2 (6 bases). V was trimmed by 5 bases and J by 6 bases, leaving 11 bases between them. The CDR3 is 12 amino acids. Germline lookup yields CDR1 MNHEY and CDR2 SMNVEV (reference sequence).

In its sample, this clone was seen once. The chain joins TRBV10-3 to TRBJ2-1, with 12 nucleotides matching TRBD2. Germline CDR1 is ENHRY and CDR2 is SYGVKD. This CDR3 is built from 20 residues. With 8 bases clipped from V and 2 bases from J, the junction kept 19 bases outside the gene matches. The CDR3 DNA follows: TGTGCCATCTCCTCCGGCGGGGCTAGCGGGGGGGCGGTGACCTACAATGAGCAGTTCTTC. It translates to CAISSGGASGGAVTYNEQFF.

The CDR3: CASSLGLAGRGDTQYF. The CDR3 DNA reads TGTGCCAGCAGCTTGGGGCTAGCGGGGAGGGGAGATACGCAGTATTTT. This rearrangement joins TRBV5-8 to TRBJ2-3; 9 nucleotides agree with TRBD2. The CDR3 has 16 residues. Germline-derived CDR1 and CDR2 are SGHTS and YDEGEE. The V and J ends lost 0 bases and 5 bases, in that order; junction bases with no gene match: 7.

This clone showed up just once. This sequence joins TRBV12-3 or TRBV12-4 and TRBJ2-1; D gene unclear. Trimming left V 7 bases short and J 9 bases short, with 13 bases between. This CDR3 comprises 12 residues. The CDR3 region is CASNAGESEQFF. The DNA of the CDR3 is TGTGCCAGCAATGCAGGCGAGAGTGAGCAGTTCTTC.

This chain connects TRBV27 to TRBJ2-7, with 10 bases fitting TRBD1. This CDR3 has 14 residues. CDR1 is MNHEY, CDR2 SMNVEV, per germline (reference sequence). The V and J ends lost 6 bases and 4 bases, in that order; junction bases with no gene match: 6. The CDR3, as DNA: TGTGCCAGCAGGGCGGGGACAGGGGCTTACGAGCAGTACTTC. It specifies CASRAGTGAYEQYF.

This clone was detected a few times. The J gene is TRBJ2-5, the V gene TRBV9, with no clear D. Trimming removed 4 bases from V and 5 bases from J, with 15 bases in between. Germline V gene sequence: CDR1 SGDLS, CDR2 YYNGEE. The CDR3 sequence is 14 residues long. CDR3 sequence (DNA): TGTGCCAGCAGCTCAAAAGCACACGGGGAGACCCAGTACTTC. This sequence encodes CASSSKAHGETQYF. The full variable domain, in which reference TRBV9 and TRBJ2-5 provide the parts outside the CDR3, is DSGVTQTPKHLITATGQRVTLRCSPRSGDLSVYWYQQSLDQGLQFLIQYYNGEERAKGNILERFSAQQFPDLHSELNLSSLELGDSALYFCASSSKAHGETQYFGPGTRLLVL.

CDR3 loop: CATGTDYGYTF. CDR3 coding DNA: TGTGCCACTGGGACAGACTATGGCTACACCTTC. The V gene is TRBV24-1, the J gene TRBJ1-2; 7 nucleotides match TRBD1. Germline assignment: CDR1 KGHDR and CDR2 SFDVKD. J was trimmed by 3 bases and V by 10 bases; bases with no gene match: 1. The CDR3 consists of 11 residues.

The chain employs TRBV12-3 or TRBV12-4 and TRBJ1-2; D may be TRBD1 (6 bases). V lost 3 bases and J lost 4, with 6 bases in between. The CDR3 length is 12 residues. The CDR3: CASSFRGYGYTF. For the CDR3, the DNA is TGTGCCAGCAGTTTCAGGGGCTATGGCTACACCTTC.

The count of this clone is one. The chain carries TRBV3-1 (or the pseudogene TRBV3-2) and TRBJ2-3, with 7 bases matching TRBD1. V dropped 3 bases and J dropped 4; count of bases not matched to a gene: 7. Germline-derived CDR1 and CDR2 are LGHDT and YNNKEL (reference sequence). CDR3 length: 15 amino acids. In DNA form, the CDR3 reads TGTGCCAGCAGCCACCCGACAGGGACGTCAGATACGCAGTATTTT. This translates into CASSHPTGTSDTQYF.

V usage is TRBV30 and J usage is TRBJ1-3, with 7 bases fitting TRBD1. This CDR3 region has 14 residues. With V trimmed by 3 bases and J by 0 bases, 2 bases remained unmatched. Per the germline V gene, CDR1 is GTSNPN and CDR2 is SVGIG (reference sequence). The CDR3 region is CAWSQGVSGNTIYF. CDR3 coding DNA: TGTGCCTGGAGCCAGGGGGTCTCTGGAAACACCATATATTTT. The complete variable domain, with remaining parts taken from reference TRBV30 and TRBJ1-3, reads SQTIHQWPATLVQPVGSPLSLECTVEGTSNPNLYWYRQAAGRGLQLLFYSVGIGQISSEVPQNLSASRPQDRQFILSSKKLLLSDSGFYLCAWSQGVSGNTIYFGEGSWLTVV.

V gene TRBV9 combines with J gene TRBJ2-5; perhaps TRBD2 as D (5 bases). Germline V lookup: CDR1 SGDLS, CDR2 YYNGEE. V was cut by 0 bases and J by 0 bases, with 12 bases left in between. The CDR3 has 16 residues. CDR3 sequence (DNA): TGTGCCAGCAGCGTAGGTCCGGGGTTTAACCAAGAGACCCAGTACTTC. Protein product: CASSVGPGFNQETQYF.

V usage is TRBV25-1 and J usage is TRBJ1-6; the D is unclear. Trimming pared 3 bases from V and 6 bases from J, leaving 6 bases between. Germline V CDR1 and CDR2: MGHDK, SYGVNS. This CDR3 contains 13 residues. This chain's CDR3 is CASSDNFNSPLHF. The CDR3, as DNA: TGTGCCAGCAGTGATAACTTTAATTCACCCCTCCACTTT.

The rearrangement joins TRBV27 to TRBJ1-1, with 7 positions matching TRBD1. The trim removed 3 bases at V and 5 bases at J, leaving 6 bases unmatched. The CDR3 totals 14 residues. Germline CDR1 MNHEY, CDR2 SMNVEV (reference sequence). The CDR3 spells CASSFQRGLTEAFF. For the CDR3, the DNA is TGTGCCAGCAGTTTTCAAAGGGGGCTTACTGAAGCTTTCTTT.

The chain carries TRBV19 and TRBJ2-7, with a weak D call TRBD1 (6 bases). V was clipped by 4 bases and J by 5 bases, with 12 bases between them. This CDR3 spans 13 amino acids. Germline V gives CDR1 LNHDA, CDR2 SQIVND (reference sequence). CDR3 bases: TGTGCCAGTAGTACCCGACAGGACCACGAGCAGTACTTC. Translated, it gives CASSTRQDHEQYF.

CDR3 DNA: TGTGCCAGCAGTGTTATGGGGTTAGGGCCGCAGGGTAGGAACGAGCAGTACTTC. Encoded protein: CASSVMGLGPQGRNEQYF. V is TRBV2 and J is TRBJ2-7; TRBD1 might be the D (5 bases). CDR1 SNHLY and CDR2 FYNNEI come from the germline V gene. The CDR3 loop spans 18 amino acids. With 4 bases removed from V and 5 bases from J, the gap between germline ends came to 27 bases.

The rearrangement uses TRBV19 and TRBJ1-1; D is uncertain. V was trimmed by 3 bases and J by 1 base, leaving 6 bases between them. The CDR3 consists of 13 residues. From germline, CDR1 is LNHDA and CDR2 SQIVND (reference sequence). CDR3 sequence reads: CASSIFRNTEAFF. The CDR3 DNA sequence: TGTGCCAGTAGTATTTTCCGGAACACTGAAGCTTTCTTT. Based on the CDR3 plus reference TRBV19 and TRBJ1-1, the full variable domain is DGGITQSPKYLFRKEGQNVTLSCEQNLNHDAMYWYRQDPGQGLRLIYYSQIVNDFQKGDIAEGYSVSREKKESFPLTVTSAQKNPTAFYLCASSIFRNTEAFFGQGTRLTVV.

This clone showed up just a few times. This chain uses TRBV9 with TRBJ2-5; 7 positions match TRBD1. The junction had 7 bases not matched to a gene; V was cut back by 1 base and J by 4 bases. This CDR3 is built from 15 residues. CDR1 and CDR2 from the germline V gene are SGDLS and YYNGEE. The CDR3 loop reads CASSVFEGAGETQYF. The CDR3, as DNA: TGTGCCAGCAGCGTATTCGAGGGGGCCGGAGAGACCCAGTACTTC.

CDR3 amino acids: CASSLRQGIQETQYF. The CDR3 coding sequence is TGCGCCAGCAGCTTGCGGCAGGGGATACAAGAGACCCAGTACTTC. This chain links TRBV5-1 with TRBJ2-5, with a tentative D call TRBD1 (6 bases). Trimming cost V 1 base and J 2 bases, with 12 bases left between them. CDR3 length: 15 amino acids. Per the germline V gene, CDR1 is SGHRS and CDR2 is YFSETQ.

The chain has TRBV5-4 and TRBJ2-5; no clear D gene. Germline CDR1 SGHNT, CDR2 YYREEE (reference sequence). The CDR3 has 14 residues. V lost 0 bases, J lost 1 base, and 7 bases lay in between. The CDR3 DNA follows: TGTGCCAGCAGCTTGGAGGAGCTCCAAGAGACCCAGTACTTC. Its protein is CASSLEELQETQYF.

This clone was counted once. The chain carries TRBV10-3 and TRBJ1-3, with D possibly matching TRBD1 (5 bases). The V and J ends lost 6 bases and 4 bases respectively, with 10 bases between them. The CDR3 contains 13 residues. The germline V gene encodes CDR1 ENHRY and CDR2 SYGVKD. The CDR3 is CAISEGVGNTIYF. As DNA, the CDR3 is TGTGCCATCAGCGAAGGGGTCGGAAACACCATATATTTT.

This chain joins TRBV2 and TRBJ2-4; weak D call: TRBD1 (5 bases). Germline-derived CDR1 and CDR2 are SNHLY and FYNNEI. This CDR3 is built from 12 residues. V dropped 5 bases and J dropped 5 bases, with 7 bases sitting between them. The DNA of the CDR3 is TGTGCCAGCAGTCCACAGGAAAACATTCAGTACTTC. It yields the protein CASSPQENIQYF.

The J gene is TRBJ2-2, the V gene TRBV19; D is perhaps TRBD2 (5 bases). The V end was cut by 5 bases, the J end by 4 bases, with 8 bases between. CDR1 is LNHDA and CDR2 is SQIVND in the germline V gene (reference sequence). This CDR3 is 13 amino acids long. This chain's CDR3 is CASSFEGTGELFF. CDR3 nucleotides: TGTGCCAGTAGTTTTGAGGGCACCGGGGAGCTGTTTTTT.

The gene calls are TRBV4-1 and TRBJ2-5; TRBD2 aligns across 8 bases. Germline CDR1 is MGHRA and CDR2 is YSYEKL. With 3 bases clipped from V and 4 bases from J, the junction kept 10 bases outside the gene matches. The CDR3 is made up of 16 amino acids. The CDR3 region has the DNA TGCGCCAGCAGCCACTTTTCCGGGACTAGTAGAGAGACCCAGTACTTC. Its translation is CASSHFSGTSRETQYF.

CDR3 residues: CASSPRRQGTDTQYF. The CDR3 DNA sequence: TGTGCCAGTAGTCCCCGGAGACAGGGGACAGATACGCAGTATTTT. V is TRBV19 and J is TRBJ2-3; 8 bases align to TRBD1. CDR3 length: 15 amino acids. Germline lookup yields CDR1 LNHDA and CDR2 SQIVND (reference sequence). The trim removed 5 bases at V and 3 bases at J, leaving 7 bases unmatched.

DNA of the CDR3: TGTGCCAGCAGCTTGGACAATTGGGACAGACTCTACCGTTCGAGTGAAGCTTTCTTT. This encodes CASSLDNWDRLYRSSEAFF. V and J are TRBV7-2 and TRBJ1-1; TRBD1 agrees at 7 bases. Trimming removed 3 bases from V and 7 bases from J; junction bases left unmatched: 23. Germline loops: CDR1 SGHTA, CDR2 FQGNSA. The CDR3 is made up of 19 amino acids.